This TCR beta chain was captured in a study of blood T cell repertoires in COVID-19. The V gene lost 5 bases and the J gene lost 0 bases, with 15 bases spanning the gap. This CDR3 has 16 residues. The germline CDR1 and CDR2 sequences are SGDLS and YYNGEE. Sequencing was performed with immunoSEQ multiplex PCR; in TCRdb, only in-frame clones are kept and a portion is missing. The sample yields roughly 320,000 clones, just under 90% seen once. In this sample, this clone turned up once. Material for sequencing was peripheral blood. The chain carries TRBV9 and TRBJ2-1; D is perhaps TRBD2 (6 bases). This TCR derives from a woman between 50 and 59 years old with COVID-19, enrolled during active disease. The CDR3 DNA follows: TGTGCCAGCAGTGGTAGCGGCCACAGCTCCTACAATGAGCAGTTCTTC. Its protein is CASSGSGHSSYNEQFF. The full variable domain, in which reference TRBV9 and TRBJ2-1 provide the parts outside the CDR3, is DSGVTQTPKHLITATGQRVTLRCSPRSGDLSVYWYQQSLDQGLQFLIQYYNGEERAKGNILERFSAQQFPDLHSELNLSSLELGDSALYFCASSGSGHSSYNEQFFGPGTRLTVL.